The entry below gives a single TCR beta chain sequence along with its context. As handled by the study authors: Cell counts per sample came from amplifying reference gene primers. Produced via immunoSEQ multiplex PCR; TCRdb's table is partial and in-frame only. That table gives V, J and clone size, and the DNA gave D and trimming. Altogether roughly 69,000 clones are present, less than 85% being singletons, with the ten largest covering roughly 15%. Seattle participants joined during active infection and were tracked over time. This sample is part of a study of blood T cell repertoires in COVID-19. Across the study: Some COVID-19 samples were acute and others convalescent; all came from the United States, Italy and Spain. T cells, B-cell-depleted T cells, or PBMCs provided the cDNA or gDNA that served as material.

The V and J ends lost 0 bases and 0 bases respectively, with 7 bases between them. The germline V gene encodes CDR1 SGHRS and CDR2 YFSETQ. The CDR3 covers 16 residues. The sequenced material came from peripheral blood. This receptor was obtained from a man aged 50-60 years with COVID-19, enrolled during active disease. The chain employs TRBV5-1 and TRBJ1-6; D is possibly TRBD1 (6 bases). CDR3 nucleotide sequence: TGCGCCAGCAGCTTGGACAGGGTCTCCTATAATTCACCCCTCCACTTT. Encoded protein: CASSLDRVSYNSPLHF.